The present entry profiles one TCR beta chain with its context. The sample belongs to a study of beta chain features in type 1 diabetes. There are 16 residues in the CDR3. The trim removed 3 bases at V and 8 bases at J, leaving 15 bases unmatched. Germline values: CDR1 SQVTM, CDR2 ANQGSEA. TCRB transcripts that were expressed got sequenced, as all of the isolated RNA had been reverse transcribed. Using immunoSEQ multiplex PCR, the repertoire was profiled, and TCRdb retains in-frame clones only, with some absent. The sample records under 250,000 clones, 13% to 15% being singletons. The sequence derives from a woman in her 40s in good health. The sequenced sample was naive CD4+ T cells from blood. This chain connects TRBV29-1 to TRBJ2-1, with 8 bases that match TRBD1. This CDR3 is CSVEPRPGQDPYEQFF. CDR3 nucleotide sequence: TGCAGCGTTGAGCCTCGCCCGGGACAGGATCCCTATGAGCAGTTCTTC.